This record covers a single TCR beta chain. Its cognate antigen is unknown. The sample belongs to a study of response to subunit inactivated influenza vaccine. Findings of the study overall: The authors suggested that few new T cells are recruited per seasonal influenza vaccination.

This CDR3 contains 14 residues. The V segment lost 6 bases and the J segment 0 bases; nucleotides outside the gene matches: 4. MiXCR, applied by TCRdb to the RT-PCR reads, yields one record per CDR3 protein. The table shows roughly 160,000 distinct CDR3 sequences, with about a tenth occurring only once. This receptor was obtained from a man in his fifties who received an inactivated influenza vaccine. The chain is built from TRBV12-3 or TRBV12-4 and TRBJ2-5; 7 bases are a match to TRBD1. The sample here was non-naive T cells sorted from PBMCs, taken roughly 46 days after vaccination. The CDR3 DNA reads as TGTGCCAGCAGGGGGGACAGCTACCAAGAGACCCAGTACTTC. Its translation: CASRGDSYQETQYF.